One sample yielded the 22 T cell receptor beta chains listed below, sequenced in a study of read filtering for tumor transcriptome and immune sequencing. Molecular barcoded adaptors covering alpha/delta and beta/gamma chains were used on roughly 400 ng RNA. One entry per CDR3 protein, called by TCRdb with MiXCR from the reads. The table shows over 90,000 distinct CDR3 sequences, with about a fifth occurring only once. The sample was a population of CD138-negative cells sorted from bone marrow. The receptor set was obtained from a donor at least 40 years old with multiple myeloma.

This clonotype occurred many times. This chain links TRBV12-3 or TRBV12-4 with TRBJ1-1; no reliable D call. The ends were cut back, 3 bases at V and 1 base at J, with 6 bases in the middle. CDR3 length equals 13 residues. CDR3: CASSFSPNTEAFF. The CDR3, as DNA: TGTGCCAGCAGTTTCAGTCCGAACACTGAAGCTTTCTTT.

This clonotype was observed at least ten times. The junction and the germline gene differ at one end; a read error may be behind it. This chain links TRBV20-1 with TRBJ1-2; perhaps TRBD1 as D (5 bases). Germline lookup yields CDR1 DFQATT and CDR2 SNEGSKA (reference sequence). There are 11 residues in the CDR3. The CDR3 DNA reads as TGCAGAGCTAGTGCAGGGTCTGGCTACACCTTC. Translating gives CRASAGSGYTF.

Of note for this clonotype: This sequence may be a read error, since a much larger clone differs from it by one base. The chain recombines TRBV7-9 with TRBJ1-4; D is perhaps TRBD1 (5 bases). The CDR3 is 16 amino acids. Germline CDR1 SEHNR, CDR2 FQNEAQ (reference sequence). CDR3: CASSIRGSGTNEKLSF. DNA of the CDR3: TGTGCCAGCAGCATTAGGGGTTCCGGGACTAATGAAAAACTGTCTTTT.

The DNA of the CDR3 is TGTGCCAGCAGGGCCGGGACAGGGGTCCAAGAGACCCAGTACTTC. Amino acids: CASRAGTGVQETQYF. The V call is TRBV21-1, the J call TRBJ2-5; TRBD1 reflects the table's D call only, with no check against the DNA. TRBV21-1 has pseudogene status. The CDR3 contains 15 residues.

The V call is TRBV7-3, the J call TRBJ2-1; 7 nucleotides align to TRBD2. Germline-derived CDR1 and CDR2 are SGHTA and FQGTGA. Trimming cost V 2 bases and J 4 bases; bases outside gene matches: 2. This CDR3 region has 14 residues. This chain's CDR3 is CASSLSGGYNEQFF. DNA for the CDR3: TGTGCCAGCAGCTTATCCGGGGGGTACAATGAGCAGTTCTTC.

As for this clonotype: A far more abundant clone sits one base away, making this likely a read error. V usage is TRBV27 and J usage is TRBJ2-7; 12 bases match TRBD1. The better agreement between TRBJ2-1 and the DNA end casts doubt on the J call. Per germline, CDR1 MNHEY and CDR2 SMNVEV (reference sequence). This CDR3 region has 15 residues. The CDR3 DNA is TGTGCCAGCAGTTTAATGGGACAGGGGGCCTATGAGCAGTTCTTC. It codes for CASSLMGQGAYEQFF.

This sequence joins TRBV6-2 or TRBV6-3 and TRBJ2-1, with TRBD2 matching 8 bases. The CDR3 contains 12 residues. Germline assignment: CDR1 MNHEY and CDR2 SVGEGT. The V and J ends lost 6 bases and 10 bases, in that order; junction bases with no gene match: 5. Written as DNA, the CDR3 is TGTGCCAGCAGCCACCGACTAGCGGAGCAGTTCTTC. It specifies CASSHRLAEQFF.

The genes are TRBV20-1 and TRBJ2-3; 8 positions match TRBD2. Trimming cost V 3 bases and J 5 bases; bases outside gene matches: 4. The germline gives CDR1 DFQATT, CDR2 SNEGSKA (reference sequence). The CDR3 length is 13 residues. The CDR3 DNA sequence: TGCAGTGCTAGCGGGGGGGCCGAAGATACGCAGTATTTT. Translating gives CSASGGAEDTQYF.

This clonotype has a count of ten or more. This rearrangement joins TRBV11-2 to TRBJ1-4, with no clear D. This CDR3 contains 18 residues. V was clipped by 5 bases and J by 6 bases, with 25 bases between them. Germline lookup yields CDR1 SGHAT and CDR2 FQNNGV. CDR3 nucleotides: TGTGCCAGCAGCCGAGTAAGGAGCTCCGGACGCGAAGATGAAAAACTGTTTTTT. It translates to CASSRVRSSGREDEKLFF.

This clonotype was detected ten times or more. CDR3 nucleotide sequence: TGCAGTGGAGCAGGGGAAACTGAAGCTTTCTTT. It encodes CSGAGETEAFF. The V and J genes are TRBV20-1 and TRBJ1-1, with D tentatively TRBD1 (6 bases). CDR3 length: 11 residues. The ends were cut back, 7 bases at V and 5 bases at J, with 11 bases in the middle. The germline V gene encodes CDR1 DFQATT and CDR2 SNEGSKA (reference sequence).

The chain couples TRBV7-2 to TRBJ2-5; 12 nucleotides line up with TRBD1. J lost 4 bases, V lost 3 bases, and 6 bases had no gene match. Germline V lookup: CDR1 SGHTA, CDR2 FQGNSA. The CDR3 is 16 residues long. The CDR3 loop is CASSFAGTGGRETQYF. CDR3 sequence (DNA): TGTGCCAGCAGCTTTGCGGGGACAGGGGGCAGAGAGACCCAGTACTTC.

The sample holds one count of this clonotype. A far larger clone lies a single base away; this is likely a read error. The chain joins TRBV30 to TRBJ1-4; D unresolved. The DNA end lines up better with TRBJ2-3; the J call may be wrong. CDR3 size: 12 residues. CDR1 and CDR2 from the germline V gene are GTSNPN and SVGIG (reference sequence). The CDR3 loop is CAWSENSDAQYF. CDR3 nucleotide sequence: TGTGCCTGGAGTGAAAACTCAGATGCGCAGTATTTT.

At least ten counts were recorded for this clonotype. This chain connects TRBV12-3 or TRBV12-4 to TRBJ2-3; 10 nucleotides agree with TRBD2. The CDR3 has 16 residues. Losses at the gene ends were 5 bases for V and 0 bases for J; bases not matched to a gene: 5. CDR3 in amino acids: CASSRLAGASTDTQYF. Here the CDR3 DNA reads TGTGCCAGCAGTCGCCTAGCGGGGGCAAGCACAGATACGCAGTATTTT.

This clonotype was counted once. An end of the junction does not agree with germline; a read error may underlie this. The chain links TRBV19 to TRBJ2-1; D remains unclear. This CDR3 spans 12 amino acids. CDR1 LNHDA and CDR2 SQIVND come from the germline V gene (reference sequence). The CDR3 DNA reads as TGTGCCAGTAGTACCCAGAACAACGAGCAGTTCTTC. Amino acids: CASSTQNNEQFF.

As regards this clonotype: Just one base apart from a much larger clone, this may be a read error. The gene calls are TRBV20-1 and TRBJ2-5; weak D call: TRBD1 (5 bases). V lost 1 base and J 5 bases, leaving 17 bases between the germline ends. CDR3 length: 15 amino acids. Germline lookup yields CDR1 DFQATT and CDR2 SNEGSKA (reference sequence). In DNA form, the CDR3 reads TGCAGTGCTAGAGGGGGAATCCTGAAGGGGGAGACCCAGTACTTC. It codes for CSARGGILKGETQYF.

Concerning this clonotype itself: With only one base between it and a far larger clone, this is likely a read error. The chain employs TRBV6-5 and TRBJ1-4; D ambiguous. There are 14 residues in the CDR3. Between the trimmed V and J ends, which lost 8 bases and 4 bases, there was a span of 14 bases. The V gene's germline CDR1 is MNHEY and CDR2 SVGAGI. The CDR3 here is CASGEVPDNEKLFF. The CDR3 bases are TGTGCCAGCGGTGAAGTTCCGGATAATGAAAAACTGTTTTTT.

Comments on this clonotype: A read error may explain this, as a much larger clone is one base away. The CDR3 protein is CASRAGAAGELSF. As DNA, the CDR3 is TGTGCCAGCAGGGCCGGGGCGGCCGGGGAGCTGTCTTTT. The chain is built from TRBV2 and TRBJ2-2; D tentatively fits TRBD1 or TRBD2 (5 bases each). The length of the CDR3 is 13 residues. Germline V lookup: CDR1 SNHLY, CDR2 FYNNEI.

Concerning this clonotype: A much larger clone differs from this one at a single base, so this may be a read error. The chain is built from TRBV6-5 and TRBJ1-1; D might be TRBD1 (6 bases). CDR1 is MNHEY, CDR2 SVGAGI, per germline. This CDR3 is 15 amino acids long. V lost 5 bases to trimming and J lost 4 bases, with 17 bases between them. The CDR3 DNA reads TGTGCCAGCAGTATAACAGGGTTCATGAGCACTGAAGCTTTCTTT. Its translation: CASSITGFMSTEAFF.

In regard to this clonotype: One end of the junction is discordant with germline, which a read error may explain. V usage is TRBV27 and J usage is TRBJ2-2; D unclear. The CDR3 is 13 amino acids. CDR1 is MNHEY and CDR2 is SMNVEV in the germline V gene (reference sequence). Here the CDR3 DNA reads TGTACCAGCAGTTTTGAGGACACCGGGGAGCTGTTTTTT. Residues: CTSSFEDTGELFF.

About this clonotype itself: A far more abundant clone sits one base away, making this likely a read error. V gene TRBV11-1 combines with J gene TRBJ2-1, with a tentative D call TRBD2 (6 bases). There are 16 residues in the CDR3. Germline V CDR1 and CDR2: SGHAT, FQDESV (reference sequence). This chain's CDR3 is CASSSNFRDFYNEQSF. CDR3 sequence (DNA): TGCGCCAGCAGCTCAAACTTTCGGGACTTCTACAATGAGCAGTCCTTC. The full variable domain, its missing parts supplied by reference TRBV11-1 and TRBJ2-1, is EAEVAQSPRYKITEKSQAVAFWCDPISGHATLYWYRQILGQGPELLVQFQDESVVDDSQLPKDRFSAERLKGVDSTLKIQPAELGDSAMYLCASSSNFRDFYNEQSFGPGTRLTVL.

By share, this clonotype ranks as medium-sized. The chain employs TRBV12-3 or TRBV12-4 and TRBJ2-1; D not resolved. Between the trimmed V and J ends, which lost 5 bases and 7 bases, there was a span of 12 bases. This CDR3 is built from 13 residues. The CDR3 sequence: CASSPQVENEQFF. CDR3 sequence (DNA): TGTGCCAGCAGTCCGCAGGTAGAGAATGAGCAGTTCTTC.

This clonotype occurred many times. The J gene is TRBJ2-1, the V gene TRBV5-1; perhaps TRBD1 as D (6 bases). The length of the CDR3 is 15 residues. Looked up from germline, CDR1 is SGHRS and CDR2 is YFSETQ. V gave up 0 bases and J gave up 4 bases, with 11 bases separating them. CDR3 nucleotides: TGCGCCAGCAGCTTGGGCAGGGGACCTTACAATGAGCAGTTCTTC. Amino acids: CASSLGRGPYNEQFF. Filled out from reference TRBV5-1 and TRBJ2-1, the complete variable domain reads KAGVTQTPRYLIKTRGQQVTLSCSPISGHRSVSWYQQTPGQGLQFLFEYFSETQRNKGNFPGRFSGRQFSNSRSEMNVSTLELGDSALYLCASSLGRGPYNEQFFGPGTRLTVL.